In this sample, the clone carrying this T cell receptor (beta chain) turned up a few times. This entry is derived from a study of T cells in Graves' hyperthyroidism and ophthalmopathy. Authors of the study amplified TCR beta CDR3 regions from RNA transcripts. HTBI primers drove first-round RT-PCR of the TCR CDR3. A single record per CDR3 protein comes from TCRdb applying MiXCR to the multiplex PCR reads. This table holds some 620,000 distinct CDR3 sequences, around 15% found once. The length of the CDR3 is 14 residues. CDR1 is GTSNPN and CDR2 is SVGIG in the germline V gene (reference sequence). The junction had 9 bases not matched to a gene; V was cut back by 4 bases and J by 9 bases.

The chain joins TRBV30 to TRBJ1-6; TRBD1 matches 7 bases. Source material: blood. The source of this sequence is a woman aged 30 to 39 with Graves' hyperthyroidism. The CDR3 sequence is CAWTGDRVGSPLHF. CDR3 bases: TGTGCCTGGACCGGAGACAGGGTCGGTTCACCCCTCCACTTT.